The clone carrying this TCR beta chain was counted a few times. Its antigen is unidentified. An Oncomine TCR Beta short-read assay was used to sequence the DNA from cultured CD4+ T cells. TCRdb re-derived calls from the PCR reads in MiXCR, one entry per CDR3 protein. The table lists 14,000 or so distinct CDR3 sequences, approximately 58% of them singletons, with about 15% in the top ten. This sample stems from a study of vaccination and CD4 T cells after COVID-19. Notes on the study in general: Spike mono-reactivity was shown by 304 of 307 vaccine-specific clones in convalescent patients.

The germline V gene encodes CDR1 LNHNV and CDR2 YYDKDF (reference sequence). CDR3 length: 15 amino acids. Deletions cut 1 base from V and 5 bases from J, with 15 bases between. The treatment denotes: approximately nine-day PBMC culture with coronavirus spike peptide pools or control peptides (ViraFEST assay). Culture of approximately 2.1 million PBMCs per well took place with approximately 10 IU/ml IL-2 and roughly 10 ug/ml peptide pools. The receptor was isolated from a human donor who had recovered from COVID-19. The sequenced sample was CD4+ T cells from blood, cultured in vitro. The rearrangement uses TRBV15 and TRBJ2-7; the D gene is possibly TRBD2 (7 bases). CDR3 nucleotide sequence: TGTGCCACCAGCAGAGGGGAGGGGGATGTGGACGAGCAGTACTTC. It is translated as CATSRGEGDVDEQYF.